These 18 T cell receptor beta chains came from one sample sequenced in a study of blood T cell repertoires in COVID-19. The protocol was immunoSEQ multiplex PCR, while the TCRdb copy is restricted to in-frame clones and leaves out a portion. Of about 290,000 clones in the sample, approximately 80% were seen once. Sequenced: peripheral blood. The origin of the receptors is a woman in her forties or fifties with active or convalescent COVID-19.

The chain recombines TRBV7-2 with TRBJ2-1; 7 bases line up with TRBD1. This CDR3 region has 16 residues. Germline V gene sequence: CDR1 SGHTA, CDR2 FQGNSA. Trimming at V came to 5 bases and at J to 2 bases, leaving 9 bases not matched to a gene. The CDR3 DNA reads TGTGCCAGCAGCCCCAGGGGACAGACCCCCTACAATGAGCAGTTCTTC. Protein product: CASSPRGQTPYNEQFF.

This clone was observed a few times. The chain joins TRBV5-4 to TRBJ2-1; D is perhaps TRBD2 (6 bases). CDR3 size: 13 residues. The germline V gene has CDR1 SGHNT and CDR2 YYREEE (reference sequence). Trimming stripped 0 bases from V and 7 bases from J, with 8 bases between. The CDR3 spells CASSLERVNEQFF. CDR3 DNA sequence: TGTGCCAGCAGCTTGGAGCGGGTAAATGAGCAGTTCTTC.

The chain joins TRBV29-1 to TRBJ2-1; 7 bases line up with TRBD2. CDR3 length: 19 residues. V trimming: 2 bases; J trimming: 6 bases; junction bases outside the gene matches: 22. The germline gives CDR1 SQVTM, CDR2 ANQGSEA. CDR3 residues: CSVESPTGGIPEKLNEQFF. The CDR3 DNA is TGCAGCGTTGAATCTCCGACCGGGGGGATCCCAGAGAAACTCAATGAGCAGTTCTTC.

The gene calls are TRBV5-8 and TRBJ2-7, with 9 positions matching TRBD1. CDR1 is SGHTS and CDR2 is YDEGEE in the germline V gene. Unmatched junction bases numbered 13, after V lost 0 bases and J lost 3 bases. The CDR3 spans 18 residues. The CDR3 DNA reads TGTGCCAGCAGCTTGGAGAGATTATTCGGGACAGGGATCTACGAGCAGTACTTC. Encoded protein: CASSLERLFGTGIYEQYF.

The genes are TRBV5-1 and TRBJ1-6; possible D gene TRBD1, 6 bases. This CDR3 is built from 16 residues. Germline V gene sequence: CDR1 SGHRS, CDR2 YFSETQ. Trimming stripped 1 base from V and 6 bases from J, with 14 bases between. The CDR3 bases are TGCGCCAGCAGCTTGAGGACAGCCCTTTCTAATTCACCCCTCCACTTT. It specifies CASSLRTALSNSPLHF. Drawing the rest from reference TRBV5-1 and TRBJ1-6, the complete variable domain is KAGVTQTPRYLIKTRGQQVTLSCSPISGHRSVSWYQQTPGQGLQFLFEYFSETQRNKGNFPGRFSGRQFSNSRSEMNVSTLELGDSALYLCASSLRTALSNSPLHFGNGTRLTVT.

The chain recombines TRBV4-1 with TRBJ2-3, with D possibly being TRBD2 (7 bases). V dropped 0 bases and J dropped 0 bases, with 19 bases sitting between them. The CDR3 has 19 residues. From germline, CDR1 is MGHRA and CDR2 YSYEKL. This chain's CDR3 is CASSQEGGRTFSSTDTQYF. The DNA of the CDR3 is TGCGCCAGCAGCCAAGAGGGGGGGCGAACGTTTTCTAGCACAGATACGCAGTATTTT.

The rearrangement joins TRBV5-6 to TRBJ2-1, with 11 bases aligning to TRBD2. This CDR3 has 15 amino acids. Germline CDR1 reads SGHDT; CDR2 reads YYEEEE. Trimming took 3 bases from V and 3 from J; bases not matched to a gene: 2. In DNA, the CDR3 is TGTGCCAGCAGCTCGGGACTAGCGGACTACAATGAGCAGTTCTTC. Translating gives CASSSGLADYNEQFF.

The V gene is TRBV6-5, the J gene TRBJ1-5, with TRBD1 matching over 9 bases. Germline values: CDR1 MNHEY, CDR2 SVGAGI. V gave up 5 bases and J gave up 7 bases; unmatched junction bases: 3. This CDR3 is 13 amino acids long. CDR3 region: CASSNTGGQPQHF. CDR3 nucleotide sequence: TGTGCCAGCAGTAACACAGGGGGCCAGCCCCAGCATTTT.

The V gene is TRBV9, the J gene TRBJ2-1; the D gene is possibly TRBD2 (6 bases). Trimming removed 0 bases from V and 6 bases from J, with 7 bases in between. Germline CDR1 is SGDLS and CDR2 is YYNGEE. The length of the CDR3 is 13 residues. CDR3: CASSVAGVNEQFF. DNA for the CDR3: TGTGCCAGCAGCGTAGCGGGAGTCAATGAGCAGTTCTTC.

The rearrangement uses TRBV29-1 and TRBJ2-7; a possible D gene is TRBD1 (5 bases). In germline, CDR1 is SQVTM, CDR2 ANQGSEA. The length of the CDR3 is 13 residues. Between the trimmed V and J ends, which lost 6 bases and 1 base, there was a span of 13 bases. Here the CDR3 DNA reads TGCAGCGTAGTGCAGGGTGGGTCCTACGAGCAGTACTTC. It yields the protein CSVVQGGSYEQYF.

The gene calls are TRBV7-8 and TRBJ1-2; D is unclear. There are 15 residues in the CDR3. CDR1 is SGHVS, CDR2 FQNEAQ, per germline. Trimming took off 0 bases at V and 2 bases at J, with 10 bases between the two ends. For the CDR3, the DNA is TGTGCCAGCAGCTTAGCGGCGGGTCAGAACTATGGCTACACCTTC. It translates to CASSLAAGQNYGYTF.

The V call is TRBV28, the J call TRBJ2-7; D is possibly TRBD1 (6 bases). The V end was cut by 4 bases, the J end by 5 bases, with 9 bases between. CDR3 length equals 12 residues. Germline lookup yields CDR1 MDHEN and CDR2 SYDVKM. The CDR3 protein is CASSSYRDEQYF. CDR3 DNA sequence: TGTGCCAGCAGTTCCTACAGGGACGAGCAGTACTTC.

The V gene is TRBV7-2, the J gene TRBJ2-3, with D perhaps matching TRBD2 (7 bases). Germline V gene sequence: CDR1 SGHTA, CDR2 FQGNSA. CDR3 size: 14 residues. The ends were cut back, 1 base at V and 9 bases at J, with 14 bases in the middle. CDR3: CASSLEGGGGTQYF. For the CDR3, the DNA is TGTGCCAGCAGCTTAGAGGGGGGCGGGGGCACGCAGTATTTT.

The chain carries TRBV5-1 and TRBJ1-2, with TRBD1 as a possible D gene (6 bases). CDR3 length equals 15 residues. The V gene's germline CDR1 is SGHRS and CDR2 YFSETQ. The V end was cut by 1 base, the J end by 6 bases, with 16 bases between. CDR3 amino acids: CASSLIGGGPDGYTF. DNA for the CDR3: TGCGCCAGCAGCTTGATCGGGGGGGGGCCCGATGGCTACACCTTC.

The rearrangement joins TRBV5-1 to TRBJ2-7; D may be TRBD2 (5 bases). Deletions cut 1 base from V and 5 bases from J, with 7 bases between. Germline loops: CDR1 SGHRS, CDR2 YFSETQ. This CDR3 spans 12 amino acids. In DNA, the CDR3 is TGCGCCAGCAGCTTGCCCGGGGACGAGCAGTACTTC. This codes for CASSLPGDEQYF.

The chain has TRBV28 and TRBJ2-5, with D possibly being TRBD2 (5 bases). Germline V CDR1 and CDR2: MDHEN, SYDVKM. The CDR3 runs 15 residues. Trimming cost V 5 bases and J 1 base, with 14 bases left between them. As DNA, the CDR3 is TGTGCCAGCAGTCCTTATCGGGGTGGCCAAGAGACCCAGTACTTC. Translating it yields CASSPYRGGQETQYF.

The genes are TRBV7-9 and TRBJ2-2, with 8 bases that match TRBD1. This CDR3 contains 15 residues. Losses at the gene ends were 5 bases for V and 5 bases for J; bases not matched to a gene: 7. Germline loops: CDR1 SEHNR, CDR2 FQNEAQ (reference sequence). CDR3 bases: TGTGCCAGCAGCGTGGGACAGGTAACAACCGGGGAGCTGTTTTTT. It codes for CASSVGQVTTGELFF.

The chain joins TRBV13 to TRBJ1-1, with a possible D match to TRBD1 (5 bases). Germline values: CDR1 PRHDT, CDR2 FYEKMQ (reference sequence). The CDR3 contains 20 residues. V shed 0 bases and J shed 1 base, with 24 bases lying between them. The CDR3 sequence: CASSLGFLRIFRGENTEAFF. In DNA, the CDR3 is TGTGCCAGCAGCTTAGGGTTTCTAAGGATCTTTAGGGGCGAGAACACTGAAGCTTTCTTT.